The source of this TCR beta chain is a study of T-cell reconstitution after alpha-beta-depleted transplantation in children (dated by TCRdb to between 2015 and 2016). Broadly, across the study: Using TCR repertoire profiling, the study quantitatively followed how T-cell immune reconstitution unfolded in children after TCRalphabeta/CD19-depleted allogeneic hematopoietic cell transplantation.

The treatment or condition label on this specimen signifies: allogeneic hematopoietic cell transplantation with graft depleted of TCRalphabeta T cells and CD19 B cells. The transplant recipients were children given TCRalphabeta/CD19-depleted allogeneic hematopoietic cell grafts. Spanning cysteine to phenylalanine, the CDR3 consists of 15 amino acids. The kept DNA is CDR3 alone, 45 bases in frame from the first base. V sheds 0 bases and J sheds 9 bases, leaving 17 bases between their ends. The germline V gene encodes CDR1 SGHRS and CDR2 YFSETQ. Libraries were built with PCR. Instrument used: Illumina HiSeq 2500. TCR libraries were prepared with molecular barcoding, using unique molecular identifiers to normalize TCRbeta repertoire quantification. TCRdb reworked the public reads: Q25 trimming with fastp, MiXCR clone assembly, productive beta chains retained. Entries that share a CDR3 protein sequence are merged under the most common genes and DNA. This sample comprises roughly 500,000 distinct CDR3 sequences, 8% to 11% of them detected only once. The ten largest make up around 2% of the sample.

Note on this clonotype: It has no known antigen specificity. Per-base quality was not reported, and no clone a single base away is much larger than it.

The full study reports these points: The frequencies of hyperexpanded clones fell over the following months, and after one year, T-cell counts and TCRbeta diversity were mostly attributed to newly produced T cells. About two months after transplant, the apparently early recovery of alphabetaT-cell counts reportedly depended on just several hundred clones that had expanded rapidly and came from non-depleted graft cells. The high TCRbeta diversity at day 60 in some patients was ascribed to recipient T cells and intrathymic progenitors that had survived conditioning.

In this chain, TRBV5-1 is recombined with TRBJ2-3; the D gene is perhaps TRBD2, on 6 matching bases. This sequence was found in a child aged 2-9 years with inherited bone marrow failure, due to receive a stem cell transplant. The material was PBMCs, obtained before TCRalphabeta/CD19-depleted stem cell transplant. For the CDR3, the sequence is CASSLESSGHRTQYF. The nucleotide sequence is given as TGCGCCAGCAGCTTGGAAAGTAGCGGACACAGAACGCAGTATTTT.